This T cell receptor (beta chain) was retrieved from a study of T-cell reconstitution after alpha-beta-depleted transplantation in children. V gave up 5 bases and J gave up 4 bases; unmatched junction bases: 4. CDR3 length: 14 amino acids. This clonotype was seen at least ten times. TCRbeta library preparation incorporated unique molecular identifiers. From the PCR reads, TCRdb called clonotypes with MiXCR, one entry per CDR3 protein. The table records approximately 490,000 distinct CDR3 sequences, under 15% of them present only once. J is TRBJ1-5 and V is TRBV12-3 or TRBV12-4; 8 nucleotides align to TRBD1. The receptor was isolated from a human donor who donated a stem cell graft to a child with combined immunodeficiency. The specimen comprised PBMCs from the stem cell graft donor, sampled from the stem cell graft. CDR3: CASSPRTGNQPQHF. The CDR3 DNA reads TGTGCCAGCAGTCCCCGGACAGGGAATCAGCCCCAGCATTTT.